Below are 28 T cell receptor beta chains sequenced from a single sample in a study of shared clonotypes between healthy human individuals (dated by TCRdb to 2020 to 2022). The method behind the library was the immunoSEQ multiplex PCR assay. In its TCRdb copy, this immuneACCESS table keeps in-frame sequences only and misses some clones. Where compared with another copy, unresolved V genes explain less than half of these, and the others have no known cause. This sample lists about 580,000 clones; roughly 98% were detected once. The leading ten clones occupy 0.25% to 0.35% of the sample. CD8 naive samples were CD45RO-negative cells positively selected for CCR7, giving a CD45RA+CCR7+ population that excluded TemRA cells. Sequenced input: naive CD8+ T cells sorted from blood. The cell subset or site label on this specimen signifies: CD45RA+CCR7+. These receptors all come from a young man in good health.

This clone was picked up one time. The chain joins TRBV5-1 to TRBJ2-5, with D possibly being TRBD2 (5 bases). Looked up from germline, CDR1 is SGHRS and CDR2 is YFSETQ. CDR3 length: 13 amino acids. V was cut by 3 bases and J by 5 bases, with 11 bases left in between. The CDR3 sequence: CASSSAGSETQYF. The CDR3, as DNA: TGCGCCAGCAGCTCCGCGGGCTCGGAGACCCAGTACTTC. Full variable domain (rest looked up from reference TRBV5-1 and TRBJ2-5): KAGVTQTPRYLIKTRGQQVTLSCSPISGHRSVSWYQQTPGQGLQFLFEYFSETQRNKGNFPGRFSGRQFSNSRSEMNVSTLELGDSALYLCASSSAGSETQYFGPGTRLLVL.

The V and J genes are TRBV27 and TRBJ2-2; weak D call: TRBD1 (5 bases). Germline V gives CDR1 MNHEY, CDR2 SMNVEV (reference sequence). This CDR3 is built from 13 residues. V was trimmed by 5 bases and J by 7 bases, leaving 11 bases between them. The CDR3 region has the DNA TGTGCCAGCAGTCCGACAGTTAACGGGGAGCTGTTTTTT. It specifies CASSPTVNGELFF.

The rearrangement joins TRBV6-6 to TRBJ1-2; no firm D call. CDR1 is MNHNY, CDR2 SVGAGI, per germline (reference sequence). V lost 0 bases and J lost 3, with 14 bases in between. This CDR3 region has 16 residues. The CDR3 spells CASSYSLKDGDYGYTF. Written as DNA, the CDR3 is TGTGCCAGCAGTTACTCGTTAAAAGACGGAGACTATGGCTACACCTTC.

Notes on this clone: Within the sample, other DNA sequences also encode this same CDR3. The V and J genes are TRBV5-1 and TRBJ2-7, with 10 nucleotides matching TRBD1. V was pared by 0 bases and J by 4 bases, with 1 base of the junction left unmatched. Germline V gene lookup returns CDR1 SGHRS and CDR2 YFSETQ. The length of the CDR3 is 14 residues. CDR3 in DNA: TGCGCCAGCAGCTTGGGACAGGGGGCGTACGAGCAGTACTTC. Translation: CASSLGQGAYEQYF.

This clone was found once. The CDR3 reads CASSFPQGTQEAFF. DNA of the CDR3: TGTGCCAGCAGCTTCCCTCAGGGGACCCAAGAAGCTTTCTTT. The chain uses TRBV7-9 and TRBJ1-1, with a possible D match to TRBD1 (6 bases). The CDR3 is made up of 14 amino acids. Deletions cut 3 bases from V and 8 bases from J, with 16 bases between. From germline, CDR1 is SEHNR and CDR2 FQNEAQ (reference sequence).

Details on this clone: Different DNA sequences within this sample yield the same CDR3. The chain uses TRBV9 and TRBJ2-7; TRBD1 agrees at 9 bases. Germline CDR1 reads SGDLS; CDR2 reads YYNGEE. The junction had 4 bases not matched to a gene; V was cut back by 2 bases and J by 1 base. The CDR3 length is 15 residues. In DNA form, the CDR3 reads TGTGCCAGCAGCGTGGGACAGGGACCTTCCTACGAGCAGTACTTC. Protein: CASSVGQGPSYEQYF.

The chain recombines TRBV7-6 with TRBJ2-3, with a weak D call TRBD1 (6 bases). Per the germline V gene, CDR1 is SGHVS and CDR2 is FNYEAQ. V was shortened by 5 bases and J by 7 bases, with 25 bases between the two germline ends. The CDR3 extends over 17 amino acids. CDR3 nucleotides: TGTGCCAGCAGCCAAGGCGTCAGGGGCCGAGGGTGGTATACGCAGTATTTT. Its protein is CASSQGVRGRGWYTQYF.

This chain connects TRBV10-2 to TRBJ2-3, with 8 nucleotides matching TRBD2. This CDR3 spans 14 amino acids. Germline V CDR1 and CDR2: WSHSY, SAAADI. The V and J ends lost 10 bases and 3 bases, in that order; junction bases with no gene match: 9. The CDR3 bases are TGCGCCACTACCGGCGGCGGGAGGACAGATACGCAGTATTTT. It encodes CATTGGGRTDTQYF.

V gene TRBV7-9 combines with J gene TRBJ2-3; D could derive from TRBD1 or TRBD2 (6 bases each). This CDR3 contains 16 residues. With 2 bases removed from V and 4 bases from J, the gap between germline ends came to 16 bases. Germline V gives CDR1 SEHNR, CDR2 FQNEAQ (reference sequence). The CDR3 here is CASSLPGGGRADTQYF. The CDR3 bases are TGTGCCAGCAGCTTACCCGGAGGGGGAAGAGCAGATACGCAGTATTTT.

Only one count was recorded for this clone. In the same sample, other DNA sequences code for this CDR3. The chain is built from TRBV28 and TRBJ1-1; 7 bases align to TRBD1. This CDR3 is 14 amino acids long. After removal of 5 bases from V and 0 bases from J, the junction contained 3 bases not matched to a gene. Germline V gene data show CDR1 as MDHEN and CDR2 as SYDVKM. The CDR3 region is CASSLTGMNTEAFF. The DNA of the CDR3 is TGTGCCAGCAGTCTGACAGGGATGAACACTGAAGCTTTCTTT. The variable domain in full, completed from reference TRBV28 and TRBJ1-1, reads DVKVTQSSRYLVKRTGEKVFLECVQDMDHENMFWYRQDPGLGLRLIYFSYDVKMKEKGDIPEGYSVSREKKERFSLILESASTNQTSMYLCASSLTGMNTEAFFGQGTRLTVV.

The chain uses TRBV5-1 and TRBJ1-1; perhaps TRBD1 as D (5 bases). Germline CDR1 SGHRS, CDR2 YFSETQ. CDR3 length: 16 residues. V lost 0 bases and J 1 base, leaving 13 bases between the germline ends. The CDR3 DNA reads as TGCGCCAGCAGCTTGGTGGGGGGAATTGGGAACACTGAAGCTTTCTTT. It specifies CASSLVGGIGNTEAFF.

The chain uses TRBV18 and TRBJ2-7, with D possibly being TRBD1 or TRBD2 (5 bases each). Looked up from germline, CDR1 is KGHSH and CDR2 is LQKENI. Trimming left V 3 bases short and J 3 bases short, with 18 bases between. The CDR3 sequence is 16 residues long. CDR3 nucleotide sequence: TGTGCCAGCTCACCGGCGATGGGACGAGGGTACTACGAGCAGTACTTC. It is translated as CASSPAMGRGYYEQYF.

This chain links TRBV9 with TRBJ2-2, with 7 positions matching TRBD1. V lost 4 bases, J lost 7 bases, and 7 bases stayed unmatched. Germline values: CDR1 SGDLS, CDR2 YYNGEE. The CDR3 contains 14 residues. The CDR3 region has the DNA TGTGCCAGCAGCAACTGGGACAGCGGCGGGGAGCTGTTTTTT. As protein: CASSNWDSGGELFF.

This clone has a single count. The chain recombines TRBV11-2 with TRBJ2-7; D call uncertain. CDR3 size: 13 residues. CDR1 and CDR2 (germline): SGHAT, FQNNGV. V was trimmed by 1 base and J by 4 bases, leaving 8 bases between them. In DNA form, the CDR3 reads TGTGCCAGCAGCTTAGGTCGGCAGTACGAGCAGTACTTC. Translated, it gives CASSLGRQYEQYF.

The genes are TRBV5-5 and TRBJ1-4; no reliable D call. Trimming cost V 3 bases and J 0 bases, with 15 bases left between them. The CDR3 is 17 residues long. Germline CDR1 and CDR2: SGHKS and YYEKEE (reference sequence). CDR3 DNA: TGTGCCAGCAGCTCCCTTGGGGTTAGACCAACTAATGAAAAACTGTTTTTT. It codes for CASSSLGVRPTNEKLFF.

The chain is built from TRBV10-2 and TRBJ2-1; TRBD2 is a possible D gene (5 bases). From germline, CDR1 is WSHSY and CDR2 SAAADI. The CDR3 consists of 13 residues. Between the trimmed V and J ends, which lost 4 bases and 6 bases, there was a span of 10 bases. In DNA form, the CDR3 reads TGCGCCAGCAGTGTTAAGGGAGCCAATGAGCAGTTCTTC. Its protein product is CASSVKGANEQFF.

The chain links TRBV7-2 to TRBJ1-3; tentative D call: TRBD1 (5 bases). The germline CDR1 and CDR2 sequences are SGHTA and FQGNSA. V lost 4 bases, J lost 2 bases, and 15 bases lay in between. The CDR3 is 16 residues long. CDR3 sequence: CASSSPEGNPGNTIYF. The CDR3 DNA reads as TGTGCCAGCAGCTCGCCTGAGGGGAACCCTGGAAACACCATATATTTT.

The chain joins TRBV7-8 to TRBJ2-7; TRBD2 agrees at 14 bases. This CDR3 contains 18 residues. Germline V gene sequence: CDR1 SGHVS, CDR2 FQNEAQ. J lost 7 bases, V lost 5 bases, and 16 bases had no gene match. CDR3 bases: TGTGCCAGCAGCCCTTACGGTGGGGGACTAGCGGGAGTCGGGGAGCAGTACTTC. Amino acid sequence: CASSPYGGGLAGVGEQYF.

The J gene is TRBJ2-7, the V gene TRBV6-1, with 11 nucleotides matching TRBD1. The trim removed 2 bases at V and 3 bases at J, leaving 3 bases unmatched. Germline V gives CDR1 MNHNS, CDR2 SASEGT. The CDR3 consists of 15 residues. In nucleotides, the CDR3 is TGTGCCAGCAGTGAATACGGGACAGGGGGCTACGAGCAGTACTTC. This gives the protein CASSEYGTGGYEQYF.

This clone has just one count. The chain recombines TRBV28 with TRBJ2-1; 9 bases are a match to TRBD2. Germline trimming cut 6 bases from V and 6 bases from J; bases unmatched to any gene: 12. The CDR3 covers 16 residues. CDR1 and CDR2 (germline): MDHEN, SYDVKM. CDR3 DNA: TGTGCCAGCAGATCCCAACTAGCGGGTGAAAGCAATGAGCAGTTCTTC. It codes for CASRSQLAGESNEQFF.

This chain joins TRBV15 and TRBJ1-1; no clear D gene. The V end lost 1 base, the J end lost 0 bases, and 12 bases lay between the germline ends. The CDR3 spans 16 residues. Germline lookup yields CDR1 LNHNV and CDR2 YYDKDF (reference sequence). CDR3 sequence: CATSRAEGMVNTEAFF. The CDR3, as DNA: TGTGCCACCAGCAGAGCCGAGGGCATGGTGAACACTGAAGCTTTCTTT.

The chain couples TRBV7-9 to TRBJ2-7; 12 nucleotides match TRBD2. This CDR3 comprises 15 residues. With 5 bases clipped from V and 7 bases from J, the junction kept 9 bases outside the gene matches. The germline V gene encodes CDR1 SEHNR and CDR2 FQNEAQ (reference sequence). The CDR3 spells CASSAETSGSGEQYF. CDR3 bases: TGTGCCAGCAGCGCGGAGACTAGCGGGAGCGGAGAGCAGTACTTC.

The chain combines TRBV5-1 with TRBJ2-7, with D uncertain. The V gene lost 3 bases and the J gene lost 2 bases, with 12 bases spanning the gap. CDR1 is SGHRS, CDR2 YFSETQ, per germline. The CDR3 runs 14 residues. The DNA for the CDR3 is TGCGCCAGCAGCTCGGACGGGTCCCCCTACGAGCAGTACTTC. It is translated as CASSSDGSPYEQYF.

V gene TRBV7-2 combines with J gene TRBJ1-1; D is possibly TRBD1 (6 bases). V lost 6 bases and J lost 4, with 12 bases in between. The CDR3 has 13 amino acids. Germline CDR1 reads SGHTA; CDR2 reads FQGNSA. CDR3 coding DNA: TGTGCCAGCAGTCCCGGACAGACCACTGAAGCTTTCTTT. Protein product: CASSPGQTTEAFF.

The rearrangement uses TRBV5-1 and TRBJ2-7; the match to TRBD1 covers 7 bases. This CDR3 has 16 residues. Germline CDR1 reads SGHRS; CDR2 reads YFSETQ. The J segment lost 2 bases and the V segment lost 3 bases, leaving 11 bases of the junction unmatched. Here the CDR3 DNA reads TGCGCCAGCAGCTCCCTACAGGGGTTATCAACCTACGAGCAGTACTTC. Translation gives CASSSLQGLSTYEQYF.

About this clone itself: Other DNA sequences in the same sample also yield this CDR3. The chain carries TRBV27 and TRBJ2-4, with D hard to call. The V end was cut by 4 bases, the J end by 0 bases, with 7 bases between. The CDR3 is 14 residues long. Germline V CDR1 and CDR2: MNHEY, SMNVEV (reference sequence). CDR3 bases: TGTGCCAGCAGTTCCCGCTTAGCCAAAAACATTCAGTACTTC. Its protein product is CASSSRLAKNIQYF.

The DNA of the CDR3 is TGCGCCAGCAGCCTCGGTGGGTGGGAGCAGTTCTTC. It is translated as CASSLGGWEQFF. This rearrangement joins TRBV5-1 to TRBJ2-1, with D uncertain. Per germline, CDR1 SGHRS and CDR2 YFSETQ. The CDR3 totals 12 residues. With 4 bases removed from V and 10 bases from J, the gap between germline ends came to 12 bases.

The chain joins TRBV12-2 to TRBJ2-1; the D segment call TRBD1 is taken from the table without a DNA check. TRBV12-2 is a recognized pseudogene. The CDR3 length is 18 residues. The CDR3 DNA reads TGTGCAAGTCGCTTACCGGGGGATCCGGACAGGTCCTACAATGAGCAGTTCTTC. Translated, it gives CASRLPGDPDRSYNEQFF.